Sequencing of this TCR beta chain was carried out in a study of blood T cell repertoires in COVID-19 (TCRdb year 2020). General notes on the study: Collaborator samples came from the United States, Italy and Spain and covered acute and convalescent phases of COVID-19. The material from the prospective study consisted of cDNA or gDNA derived from T cells, B-cell-depleted T cells, or PBMCs. The dataset comprised deeply sampled blood TCRbeta repertoires from subjects exposed to, actively infected with, or recovered from COVID-19. The repertoires were made available in a free public database intended to serve as a resource for research on the immune response to SARS-CoV-2. Samples were obtained from the ongoing ImmuneRACE study (first 160 participants) and from over a thousand subjects provided by 6 global collaborators. A de-identified subject ID, COVID-19 status, age in years and sex were almost always included in the sample metadata. Where HLA class I and class II types were available, the types were taken from metadata supplied by the sample provider, not from assay-based typing.

TCRbeta CDR3 regions were amplified from genomic DNA using the immunoSEQ Assay, a bias-controlled multiplex PCR. Turning to the authors' computational methods: The number of nucleated cells in each sample was estimated by amplification of reference gene primers within the assay. To quantify the absolute abundance of each unique TCRbeta CDR3 rearrangement, sequence reads were collapsed and filtered. For each sample, productive Simpson clonality was calculated by taking the square root of Simpson's diversity index across productive rearrangements. As stored in TCRdb, this immuneACCESS dataset retains in-frame rearrangements with V and J assigned. A fraction of the clones does not appear; measured against another copy, unresolved V genes explain less than half of the discrepancy, and the remainder lacks a known reason. The V and J calls and clone size are taken from that table; D and trimming were inferred from the DNA. This sample holds 300,000 to 350,000 clones; approximately 85% were observed only once. The top ten clonotypes cover less than 2.5% of the sample.

V loses 5 bases at its end and J loses 7 bases; junction bases beyond the gene matches: 8. The germline V gene (reference sequence) supplies CDR1 LGHDT and CDR2 YNNKEL. The CDR3, from cysteine to phenylalanine, totals 15 residues. Just CDR3 DNA is preserved here, 45 bases in frame from base 1. Participants in the prospective study were aged roughly 18 to 100 years, lived in 20 to 30 United States geographic areas, and enrolled through a virtual design. Cohort assignment in the prospective study relied on participant-reported clinical history from a screening survey and a study questionnaire. Recovered participants in ImmuneRACE Cohort 3 were defined as having two consecutive negative NP/OP PCR tests, clearance from a healthcare professional, or resolution of symptoms. Each participant in the prospective study had whole blood, serum and a nasopharyngeal or oropharyngeal swab collected by mobile phlebotomists. Prospective study participants could optionally give additional blood draws and questionnaires over a roughly 2-month period. Before DNA extraction, blood samples from the prospective study were shipped at room temperature or frozen.

Overall results and qualifications from the work: The quantity of clinical and demographic metadata differed by source and by participant and was supplied without curation.

This clone was detected once. Its antigen is unknown. The sample holds no much larger clone one base away, and base qualities are not on file. The TCR originated in a man younger than 45 who had recovered from COVID-19. The sequenced sample consisted of PBMCs or T cells enriched from blood (not recorded which). The V and J genes are TRBV3-1 (or the pseudogene TRBV3-2) and TRBJ1-4, with 9 junctional bases fitting TRBD1. The CDR3 here reads CASSEARTGAEKLFF. Here is the DNA: TGTGCCAGCAGCGAAGCCAGGACAGGGGCTGAAAAACTGTTTTTT.